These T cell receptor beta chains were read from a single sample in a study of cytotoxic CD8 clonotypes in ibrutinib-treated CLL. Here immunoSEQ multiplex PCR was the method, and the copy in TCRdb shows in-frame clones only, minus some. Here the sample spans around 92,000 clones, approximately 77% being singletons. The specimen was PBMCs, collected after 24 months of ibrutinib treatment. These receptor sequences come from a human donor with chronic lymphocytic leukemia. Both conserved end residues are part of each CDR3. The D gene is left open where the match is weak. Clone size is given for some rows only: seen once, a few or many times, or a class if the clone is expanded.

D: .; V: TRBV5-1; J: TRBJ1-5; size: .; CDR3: CASSLGNPILGQPQHF; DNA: TGCGCCAGCAGTTTAGGGAATCCTATATTAGGACAGCCCCAGCATTTT
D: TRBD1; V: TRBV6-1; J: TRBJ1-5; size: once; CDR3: CASKGGRGESQPQHF; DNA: TGTGCCAGCAAAGGGGGCAGGGGGGAGAGTCAGCCCCAGCATTTT
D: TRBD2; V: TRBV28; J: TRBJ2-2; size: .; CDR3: CASSLTTGGSAGELFF; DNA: TGTGCCAGCAGTTTAACTACGGGGGGGTCTGCCGGGGAGCTGTTTTTT
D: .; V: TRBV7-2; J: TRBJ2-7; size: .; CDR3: CASSLLRDYEQYF; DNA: TGTGCCAGCAGCCTCCTTCGGGACTACGAGCAGTACTTC
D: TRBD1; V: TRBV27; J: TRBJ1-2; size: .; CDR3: CASSSAGQGPGGYTF; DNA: TGTGCCAGCAGTTCCGCGGGACAGGGACCGGGCGGCTACACCTTC
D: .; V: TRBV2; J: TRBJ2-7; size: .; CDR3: CASSGQLAGHYEQYF; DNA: TGTGCCAGCAGCGGACAGCTAGCCGGGCACTACGAGCAGTACTTC
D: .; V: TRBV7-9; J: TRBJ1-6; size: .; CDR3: CASSLAGNNSPLHF; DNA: TGTGCCAGCAGCTTAGCAGGGAACAATTCACCCCTCCACTTT
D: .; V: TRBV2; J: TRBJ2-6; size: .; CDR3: CASRSNHRAGANVLTF; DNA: TGTGCCAGCAGGTCCAATCATAGGGCTGGGGCCAACGTCCTGACTTTC
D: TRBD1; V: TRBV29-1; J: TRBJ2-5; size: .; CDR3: CSVDLPDRVRETQYF; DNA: TGCAGCGTTGACCTTCCGGACAGGGTTCGAGAGACCCAGTACTTC
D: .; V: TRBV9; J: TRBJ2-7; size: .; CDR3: CASSAGSTYEQYF; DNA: TGTGCCAGCAGCGCCGGAAGTACCTACGAGCAGTACTTC
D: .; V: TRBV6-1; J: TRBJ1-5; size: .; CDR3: CASSESGGNQPQHF; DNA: TGTGCCAGCAGTGAGTCTGGGGGCAATCAGCCCCAGCATTTT
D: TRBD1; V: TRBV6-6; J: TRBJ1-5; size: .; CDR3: CASSSDRDTQPQHF; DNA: TGTGCCAGCAGCTCCGACAGGGACACTCAGCCCCAGCATTTT
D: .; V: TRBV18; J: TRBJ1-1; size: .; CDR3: CASSPGLVNTEAFF; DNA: TGTGCCAGCTCACCTGGGCTGGTGAACACTGAAGCTTTCTTT
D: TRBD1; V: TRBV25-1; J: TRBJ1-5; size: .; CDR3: CASSEQGTGKNQPQHF; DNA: TGTGCCAGCAGTGAACAAGGGACAGGGAAGAATCAGCCCCAGCATTTT
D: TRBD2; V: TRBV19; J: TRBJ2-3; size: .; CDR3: CASSMASGGRLDATYTQYF; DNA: TGTGCCAGTAGTATGGCAAGCGGGGGCCGACTAGATGCAACATATACGCAGTATTTT
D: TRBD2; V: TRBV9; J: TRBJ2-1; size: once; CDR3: CASSSGLAGSSYNEQFF; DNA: TGTGCCAGCAGCTCGGGACTAGCGGGAAGCTCCTACAATGAGCAGTTCTTC
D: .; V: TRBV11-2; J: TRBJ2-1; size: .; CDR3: CASSLDEGGGKFF; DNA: TGTGCCAGCAGCTTAGATGAGGGAGGCGGTAAGTTCTTC
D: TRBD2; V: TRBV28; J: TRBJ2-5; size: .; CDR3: CASTGTSGSRETQYF; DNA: TGTGCCAGCACGGGGACTAGCGGGAGTAGGGAGACCCAGTACTTC
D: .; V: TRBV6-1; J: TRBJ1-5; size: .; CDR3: CASSEHYQKSSNQPQHF; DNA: TGTGCCAGCAGTGAACATTACCAAAAGAGTAGCAATCAGCCCCAGCATTTT
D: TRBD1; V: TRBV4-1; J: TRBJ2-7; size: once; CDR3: CASSQSQGQTRSYEQYF; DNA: TGCGCCAGCAGCCAAAGCCAGGGACAGACACGCTCCTACGAGCAGTACTTC
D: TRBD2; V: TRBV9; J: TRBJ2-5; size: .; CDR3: CASSSQGSGGKVTQYF; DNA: TGTGCCAGCAGTAGCCAGGGAAGCGGGGGAAAAGTGACCCAGTACTTC
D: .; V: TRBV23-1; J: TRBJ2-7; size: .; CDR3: CASAQGPSSYEQYF; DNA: TGCGCCAGCGCACAGGGCCCCAGCTCCTACGAGCAGTACTTC
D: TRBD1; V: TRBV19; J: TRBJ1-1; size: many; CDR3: CASSRQGNTEAFF; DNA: TGTGCCAGTAGTAGACAGGGGAACACTGAAGCTTTCTTT
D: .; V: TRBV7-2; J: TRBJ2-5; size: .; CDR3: CASSSSRAGLETQYF; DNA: TGTGCCAGCAGCTCCTCAAGGGCTGGTTTGGAGACCCAGTACTTC
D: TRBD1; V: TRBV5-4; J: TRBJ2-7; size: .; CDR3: CATKDRAAYEQYF; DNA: TGTGCCACTAAGGACAGGGCGGCCTACGAGCAGTACTTC
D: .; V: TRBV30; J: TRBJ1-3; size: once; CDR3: CAWSVSLNTIYF; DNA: TGTGCCTGGAGTGTATCCCTAAACACCATATATTTT
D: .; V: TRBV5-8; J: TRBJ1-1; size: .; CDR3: CASSTGRGWGTEAFF; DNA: TGTGCCAGCAGCACAGGAAGGGGATGGGGCACTGAAGCTTTCTTT
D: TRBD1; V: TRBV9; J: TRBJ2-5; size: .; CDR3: CASSAGQGQETQYF; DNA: TGTGCCAGCAGCGCTGGACAGGGACAAGAGACCCAGTACTTC
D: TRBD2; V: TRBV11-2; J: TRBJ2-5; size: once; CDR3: CASSLAREPQETQYF; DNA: TGTGCCAGCAGCTTAGCGCGGGAGCCCCAAGAGACCCAGTACTTC
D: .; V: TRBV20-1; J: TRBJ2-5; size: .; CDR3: CSATRETQYF; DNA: TGCAGTGCTACGAGAGAGACCCAGTACTTC
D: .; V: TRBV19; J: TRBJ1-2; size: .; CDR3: CASSIPGMGYGYTF; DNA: TGTGCCAGTAGTATTCCAGGGATGGGCTATGGCTACACCTTC
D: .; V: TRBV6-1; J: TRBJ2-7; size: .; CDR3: CASSGDRFPYEQYF; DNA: TGTGCCAGCAGTGGAGACAGGTTTCCCTACGAGCAGTACTTC
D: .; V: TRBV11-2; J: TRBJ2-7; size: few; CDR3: CASSPEANSYEQYF; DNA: TGTGCCAGCAGCCCTGAAGCGAACTCCTACGAGCAGTACTTC
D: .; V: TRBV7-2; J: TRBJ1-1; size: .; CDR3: CASSLSESTEAFF; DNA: TGTGCCAGCAGCTTAAGCGAATCCACTGAAGCTTTCTTT